A single sample gave rise to the 26 T cell receptor beta chains below, sequenced in a study of T cell responses to AZD1222 COVID-19 vaccine. Only in-frame clones appear in the TCRdb table, and some are missing; sequencing was by immunoSEQ multiplex PCR. The profile shows approximately 60,000 clones, around 75% of them singletons. Specimen: peripheral blood, collected on day 0 of AZD1222 vaccination. The origin of the receptors is an adult in good health.

This clone was seen a few times. V gene TRBV4-3 combines with J gene TRBJ2-7; possible D gene TRBD2, 5 bases. V lost 0 bases, J lost 3 bases, and 15 bases lay in between. Germline V CDR1 and CDR2: LGHNA, YSLEER. The CDR3 loop spans 16 amino acids. The CDR3 DNA is TGCGCCAGCAGCCAAGATAGAAGAGGAGGCAACTACGAGCAGTACTTC. Its protein is CASSQDRRGGNYEQYF.

CDR3 loop: CASSEASSGQGAYGYTF. For the CDR3, the DNA is TGTGCCAGCAGTGAAGCGAGCTCGGGACAGGGAGCCTATGGCTACACCTTC. The chain combines TRBV6-1 with TRBJ1-2, with TRBD1 matching over 9 bases. The V gene's germline CDR1 is MNHNS and CDR2 SASEGT. V shed 0 bases and J 4 bases; nucleotides not matched to a gene: 9. The CDR3 runs 17 residues.

The chain employs TRBV5-4 and TRBJ1-2; the D gene is possibly TRBD1 (6 bases). V was trimmed by 4 bases and J by 0 bases, leaving 16 bases between them. The germline gives CDR1 SGHNT, CDR2 YYREEE (reference sequence). The CDR3 is made up of 16 amino acids. CDR3 bases: TGTGCCAGCAGCATTGCCGGGACAAAACCTAACTATGGCTACACCTTC. It translates to CASSIAGTKPNYGYTF.

This clone has more than one count but fewer than ten. For the CDR3, the DNA is TGTGCCAGCAGCTTTTGGTCCTCTGGGGCCAACGTCCTGACTTTC. Its protein product is CASSFWSSGANVLTF. V and J are TRBV5-6 and TRBJ2-6; no reliable D call. Trimming pared 2 bases from V and 0 bases from J, leaving 6 bases between. CDR1 and CDR2 (germline): SGHDT, YYEEEE. The CDR3 covers 15 residues.

The chain links TRBV10-3 to TRBJ2-3; perhaps TRBD1 as D (6 bases). The V and J ends lost 4 bases and 4 bases respectively, with 18 bases between them. The CDR3 spans 16 residues. CDR1 is ENHRY, CDR2 SYGVKD, per germline. The CDR3 reads CAISGDVGAGADTQYF. The CDR3 nucleotides read TGTGCCATCAGTGGGGATGTGGGGGCCGGGGCAGATACGCAGTATTTT.

Note on this clone: Other DNA sequences from this sample encode an identical CDR3 as well. V and J are TRBV28 and TRBJ1-4; unclear D gene. The V gene lost 4 bases and the J gene lost 0 bases, with 6 bases spanning the gap. The CDR3 contains 14 residues. Germline CDR1 is MDHEN and CDR2 is SYDVKM. Here the CDR3 reads CASSSGATNEKLFF. The CDR3 bases are TGTGCCAGCAGTTCCGGGGCAACTAATGAAAAACTGTTTTTT. The full variable domain, with the rest looked up from reference TRBV28 and TRBJ1-4, is DVKVTQSSRYLVKRTGEKVFLECVQDMDHENMFWYRQDPGLGLRLIYFSYDVKMKEKGDIPEGYSVSREKKERFSLILESASTNQTSMYLCASSSGATNEKLFFGSGTQLSVL.

The genes are TRBV19 and TRBJ1-1, with D hard to call. CDR1 and CDR2 (germline): LNHDA, SQIVND (reference sequence). This CDR3 has 13 amino acids. V was trimmed by 3 bases and J by 4 bases, leaving 9 bases between them. The CDR3 sequence: CASSIGRSTEAFF. CDR3 bases: TGTGCCAGTAGTATTGGGAGGAGCACTGAAGCTTTCTTT.

The gene calls are TRBV28 and TRBJ1-2; no clear D gene. The CDR3 is 14 amino acids. The V gene lost 7 bases and the J gene lost 5 bases, with 17 bases spanning the gap. The germline CDR1 and CDR2 sequences are MDHEN and SYDVKM. CDR3 protein: CASTVYVGGYGYTF. The CDR3 DNA reads as TGTGCCAGCACGGTTTATGTGGGAGGGTATGGCTACACCTTC.

This chain joins TRBV7-8 and TRBJ1-1; D is possibly TRBD1 (5 bases). V lost 6 bases to trimming and J lost 3 bases, with 26 bases between them. CDR3 length equals 18 residues. Germline assignment: CDR1 SGHVS and CDR2 FQNEAQ. The CDR3 loop is CASRGDNGARARDTEAFF. The CDR3 nucleotides read TGTGCCAGCAGGGGAGATAATGGGGCTCGGGCAAGGGACACTGAAGCTTTCTTT.

V usage is TRBV6-4 and J usage is TRBJ1-1; tentative D call: TRBD1 (5 bases). The CDR3 sequence is 13 residues long. The V end was cut by 4 bases, the J end by 6 bases, with 12 bases between. The germline CDR1 and CDR2 sequences are MRHNA and SNTAGT. In DNA form, the CDR3 reads TGTGCCAGCAGTGGACAGCCGGAGGCTGAAGCTTTCTTT. Protein: CASSGQPEAEAFF.

The genes are TRBV18 and TRBJ2-1; 8 positions agree with TRBD1. Germline values: CDR1 KGHSH, CDR2 LQKENI. This CDR3 contains 14 residues. Unmatched junction bases numbered 5, after V lost 2 bases and J lost 8 bases. The CDR3 reads CASSPFDRGHEQFF. For the CDR3, the DNA is TGTGCCAGCTCACCATTCGACAGGGGCCATGAGCAGTTCTTC.

The chain carries TRBV5-1 and TRBJ1-4; D unresolved. There are 13 residues in the CDR3. Per the germline V gene, CDR1 is SGHRS and CDR2 is YFSETQ. Trimming removed 5 bases from V and 0 bases from J, with 5 bases in between. The chain's CDR3 is CASREATNEKLFF. The DNA for the CDR3 is TGCGCCAGCAGGGAAGCAACTAATGAAAAACTGTTTTTT.

The CDR3 DNA sequence: TGTGCCATCAGTGACCACAGGGGGAACACCGGGGAGCTGTTTTTT. It encodes CAISDHRGNTGELFF. This chain uses TRBV10-3 with TRBJ2-2; 7 bases map to TRBD1. Trimming took 3 bases from V and 1 from J; bases not matched to a gene: 2. This CDR3 is 15 amino acids long. Germline CDR1 is ENHRY and CDR2 is SYGVKD.

In the case of this clone: This specimen includes other DNA sequences encoding the same CDR3. This chain links TRBV27 with TRBJ2-2; TRBD2 is a possible D gene (6 bases). The germline V gene has CDR1 MNHEY and CDR2 SMNVEV (reference sequence). Trimming pared 7 bases from V and 5 bases from J, leaving 32 bases between. This CDR3 spans 20 amino acids. Here the CDR3 DNA reads TGTGCCAGCAAAGGGCAGTTCCGGGTAAATCTCGGCGGGGAGACCGGGGAGCTGTTTTTT. Translated, it gives CASKGQFRVNLGGETGELFF.

The chain has TRBV9 and TRBJ1-1, with D unresolved. V gave up 5 bases and J gave up 1 base, with 12 bases separating them. The CDR3 has 14 residues. Germline CDR1 reads SGDLS; CDR2 reads YYNGEE. The chain's CDR3 is CASRADPSNTEAFF. The CDR3 DNA reads as TGTGCCAGCAGGGCAGACCCTTCGAACACTGAAGCTTTCTTT.

The V gene is TRBV2, the J gene TRBJ1-6; D ambiguous. Germline V CDR1 and CDR2: SNHLY, FYNNEI. The CDR3 runs 13 residues. V lost 6 bases, J lost 14 bases, and 17 bases lay in between. The CDR3 sequence: CASSSIRRGTLHF. The CDR3 bases are TGTGCCAGCAGCTCTATCCGGAGAGGGACCCTCCACTTT. Full variable domain (missing parts from reference TRBV2 and TRBJ1-6): EPEVTQTPSHQVTQMGQEVILRCVPISNHLYFYWYRQILGQKVEFLVSFYNNEISEKSEIFDDQFSVERPDGSNFTLKIRSTKLEDSAMYFCASSSIRRGTLHFGNGTRLTVT.

The chain has TRBV5-1 and TRBJ1-2; 7 positions match TRBD1. Germline V lookup: CDR1 SGHRS, CDR2 YFSETQ. V was clipped by 6 bases and J by 2 bases; unmatched bases: 13. The CDR3 sequence is 16 residues long. CDR3 coding DNA: TGCGCCAGCAATGGTGGCGGGACAGCGACAAACTATGGCTACACCTTC. This encodes CASNGGGTATNYGYTF.

This chain uses TRBV7-2 with TRBJ2-5; D is unresolved. The CDR3 has 14 amino acids. Trimming took off 0 bases at V and 5 bases at J, with 10 bases between the two ends. The germline CDR1 and CDR2 sequences are SGHTA and FQGNSA. CDR3 DNA: TGTGCCAGCAGCTTAGCAGGCAGGATGGAGACCCAGTACTTC. As protein: CASSLAGRMETQYF.

The chain has TRBV2 and TRBJ2-2; possible D gene TRBD2, 6 bases. This CDR3 is 15 amino acids long. CDR1 is SNHLY and CDR2 is FYNNEI in the germline V gene. Trimming cost V 2 bases and J 7 bases, with 14 bases left between them. Here the CDR3 reads CASSETRPTSGELFF. For the CDR3, the DNA is TGTGCCAGCAGTGAAACCCGCCCGACTAGCGGGGAGCTGTTTTTT.

As to this clone: At one of its ends the junction is not consistent with the germline gene, which may arise from a read error. The chain has TRBV10-3 and TRBJ2-5; a possible D gene is TRBD2 (5 bases). CDR1 is ENHRY and CDR2 is SYGVKD in the germline V gene. The CDR3 consists of 13 residues. The CDR3 DNA sequence: TGTGCCATCAGTGAAGACTACCAGGAGACCCAGTACTTC. Protein: CAISEDYQETQYF.

The chain carries TRBV19 and TRBJ1-2; D perhaps matches TRBD1 (5 bases). CDR1 and CDR2 from the germline V gene are LNHDA and SQIVND (reference sequence). Trimming shortened V by 5 bases and J by 3 bases, and 10 bases separated the two germline ends. CDR3 length: 13 residues. This chain's CDR3 is CASSPDSYYGYTF. The CDR3 DNA sequence: TGTGCCAGTAGTCCCGACAGTTACTATGGCTACACCTTC. Full variable domain (outside the CDR3, taken from reference TRBV19 and TRBJ1-2): DGGITQSPKYLFRKEGQNVTLSCEQNLNHDAMYWYRQDPGQGLRLIYYSQIVNDFQKGDIAEGYSVSREKKESFPLTVTSAQKNPTAFYLCASSPDSYYGYTFGSGTRLTVV.

The rearrangement links TRBV6-2 or TRBV6-3 to TRBJ2-3; 12 nucleotides align to TRBD1. The germline CDR1 and CDR2 sequences are MNHEY and SVGEGT. With V trimmed by 6 bases and J by 4 bases, 11 bases remained unmatched. CDR3 length: 17 amino acids. This CDR3 reads CASSSTPGTGGADTQYF. The CDR3 DNA is TGTGCCAGCAGCTCAACTCCCGGGACAGGGGGCGCAGATACGCAGTATTTT.

The chain carries TRBV6-6 and TRBJ1-2; tentatively, D is TRBD1 (6 bases). This CDR3 has 15 amino acids. Germline V CDR1 and CDR2: MNHNY, SVGAGI (reference sequence). Trimming shortened V by 2 bases and J by 8 bases, and 18 bases separated the two germline ends. The CDR3 loop reads CASSYASDSGGGYTF. As DNA, the CDR3 is TGTGCCAGCAGTTACGCCTCGGACAGTGGGGGCGGCTACACCTTC.

The CDR3 region is CASSISGGARETQYF. In DNA form, the CDR3 reads TGTGCCAGCAGCATTAGCGGGGGGGCCCGGGAGACCCAGTACTTC. This chain uses TRBV7-2 with TRBJ2-5; 11 nucleotides match TRBD2. Looked up from germline, CDR1 is SGHTA and CDR2 is FQGNSA. The CDR3 extends over 15 amino acids. Trimming took 5 bases from V and 5 from J; bases not matched to a gene: 7.

The chain recombines TRBV27 with TRBJ1-2; D is undetermined. Trimming left V 5 bases short and J 0 bases short, with 13 bases between. CDR1 is MNHEY, CDR2 SMNVEV, per germline (reference sequence). The CDR3 is 15 amino acids. The CDR3 is CASSPNFGPNYGYTF. Written as DNA, the CDR3 is TGTGCCAGCAGTCCGAACTTCGGACCTAACTATGGCTACACCTTC.

J is TRBJ2-7 and V is TRBV3-1 (or the pseudogene TRBV3-2); TRBD1 might be the D (6 bases). Germline CDR1 and CDR2: LGHDT and YNNKEL (reference sequence). The CDR3 length is 13 residues. Trimming left V 4 bases short and J 8 bases short, with 15 bases between. The CDR3 protein is CASSPDTGIKQYF. The CDR3 nucleotides are TGTGCCAGCAGCCCGGATACAGGGATCAAGCAGTACTTC.